The sequence of this TCR beta chain was determined in a study of PD-L1 blockade in urothelial cancer. Sample time point: pretreatment peripheral blood. The study's findings and limits: At the 3-week point, tumor-associated blood clones expanded more in durable-benefit patients.

Note on this clone: What it binds is unknown.

Into every PCR, synthetic TCR analog templates were spiked. Using immunoSEQ multiplex PCR, the repertoire was profiled, and TCRdb retains in-frame clones only, with some absent. Of some 63,000 clones listed, about four fifths are singletons. Germline CDR1 reads KGHSY; CDR2 reads FQNENV. V lost 4 bases, J lost 4 bases, and 16 bases lay in between. The length of the CDR3 is 15 residues. This TCR came from a man between 65 and 80 years old with urothelial cancer. The sequencing here drew on PBMCs, taken around atezolizumab (anti-PD-L1) treatment. This chain links TRBV16 with TRBJ1-2; tentatively, D is TRBD1 (5 bases). The CDR3: CASSLLREGTYGYTF. CDR3 nucleotides: TGTGCCAGCAGCCTTCTCAGGGAGGGAACCTATGGCTACACCTTC. Full variable domain (remainder filled in from reference TRBV16 and TRBJ1-2): GEEVAQTPKHLVRGEGQKAKLYCAPIKGHSYVFWYQQVLKNEFKFLISFQNENVFDETGMPKERFSAKCLPNSPCSLEIQATKLEDSAVYFCASSLLREGTYGYTFGSGTRLTVV.